The 9 T cell receptor beta chains below all came from one sample that was sequenced in a study of blood T cell repertoires in COVID-19. Method: immunoSEQ multiplex PCR; TCRdb's copy keeps in-frame clones and lacks some. The table lists about 210,000 clones, around 89% of them singletons. The material sequenced was peripheral blood. Receptors originate from a middle-aged woman with acute or convalescent COVID-19.

The J gene is TRBJ2-5, the V gene TRBV5-6, with a tentative D call TRBD1 (5 bases). The V end lost 2 bases, the J end lost 3 bases, and 14 bases lay between the germline ends. The CDR3 loop spans 15 amino acids. The germline CDR1 and CDR2 sequences are SGHDT and YYEEEE. DNA of the CDR3: TGTGCCAGCAGCTTTTCTCCTGGGGCTAAAGAGACCCAGTACTTC. Translated, it gives CASSFSPGAKETQYF.

This clone was seen only a few times. The rearrangement links TRBV15 to TRBJ1-2, with D perhaps matching TRBD1 (5 bases). CDR3 length equals 13 residues. Germline V CDR1 and CDR2: LNHNV, YYDKDF (reference sequence). V was shortened by 3 bases and J by 0 bases, with 5 bases between the two germline ends. The CDR3 loop reads CATSRDTNYGYTF. Written as DNA, the CDR3 is TGTGCCACCAGCAGGGACACTAACTATGGCTACACCTTC.

V is TRBV6-1 and J is TRBJ1-6; 9 nucleotides agree with TRBD1. CDR1 and CDR2 from the germline V gene are MNHNS and SASEGT. V shed 4 bases, J shed 6 bases, and the junction held 10 bases outside the gene matches. CDR3 length: 17 residues. The CDR3 nucleotides are TGTGCCAGCAGTGCCGCAGGCCCGGGACAGGGTAATTCACCCCTCCACTTT. Translating it yields CASSAAGPGQGNSPLHF.

This clone was detected only a few times. The chain couples TRBV10-3 to TRBJ2-5; TRBD1 matches at 8 bases. Germline assignment: CDR1 ENHRY and CDR2 SYGVKD. Germline trimming cut 0 bases from V and 3 bases from J; bases unmatched to any gene: 6. The CDR3 is 16 amino acids. The CDR3 reads CAISESGQGQKETQYF. The CDR3 DNA reads TGTGCCATCAGTGAGTCAGGACAGGGCCAGAAAGAGACCCAGTACTTC.

CDR3 region: CASSDRGNTEAFF. CDR3 coding DNA: TGTGCCAGCAGTGACAGGGGGAACACTGAAGCTTTCTTT. The chain couples TRBV2 to TRBJ1-1, with TRBD1 as a possible D gene (6 bases). CDR3 length: 13 residues. Germline CDR1 is SNHLY and CDR2 is FYNNEI. The V end lost 3 bases, the J end lost 1 base, and 6 bases lay between the germline ends.

This chain joins TRBV3-1 (or the pseudogene TRBV3-2) and TRBJ2-5; TRBD2 agrees at 8 bases. With V trimmed by 4 bases and J by 4 bases, 17 bases remained unmatched. Germline V gives CDR1 LGHDT, CDR2 YNNKEL (reference sequence). This CDR3 contains 18 residues. The DNA of the CDR3 is TGTGCCAGCAGCCGATTCCCGACCGGGACTAGGGGTTCAGAGACCCAGTACTTC. Amino acids: CASSRFPTGTRGSETQYF.

The chain links TRBV5-6 to TRBJ2-5; 7 positions agree with TRBD2. J lost 1 base, V lost 3 bases, and 0 bases had no gene match. This CDR3 comprises 13 residues. The germline V gene has CDR1 SGHDT and CDR2 YYEEEE. Here the CDR3 reads CASSWGGQETQYF. CDR3 sequence (DNA): TGTGCCAGCAGCTGGGGGGGCCAAGAGACCCAGTACTTC.

In nucleotides, the CDR3 is TGCAGCGCCTATACAGGTCCGACCCCACTGGGTCCAAACACTGAAGCTTTCTTT. Residues: CSAYTGPTPLGPNTEAFF. The genes are TRBV29-1 and TRBJ1-1; D perhaps matches TRBD1 (5 bases). V was cut by 7 bases and J by 2 bases, with 29 bases left in between. This CDR3 is built from 18 residues. Germline lookup yields CDR1 SQVTM and CDR2 ANQGSEA. The full variable domain, with the rest looked up from reference TRBV29-1 and TRBJ1-1, is SAVISQKPSRDICQRGTSLTIQCQVDSQVTMMFWYRQQPGQSLTLIATANQGSEATYESGFVIDKFPISRPNLTFSTLTVSNMSPEDSSIYLCSAYTGPTPLGPNTEAFFGQGTRLTVV.

The table lists this clone with a few counts. This rearrangement joins TRBV7-9 to TRBJ1-2; a weak D match, TRBD1 (5 bases). V was pared by 5 bases and J by 8 bases, with 15 bases between. This CDR3 comprises 13 residues. Germline CDR1 and CDR2: SEHNR and FQNEAQ (reference sequence). CDR3 sequence reads: CASSVQGFYGYTF. The CDR3 bases are TGTGCCAGCAGCGTTCAGGGTTTTTACGGCTACACCTTC.